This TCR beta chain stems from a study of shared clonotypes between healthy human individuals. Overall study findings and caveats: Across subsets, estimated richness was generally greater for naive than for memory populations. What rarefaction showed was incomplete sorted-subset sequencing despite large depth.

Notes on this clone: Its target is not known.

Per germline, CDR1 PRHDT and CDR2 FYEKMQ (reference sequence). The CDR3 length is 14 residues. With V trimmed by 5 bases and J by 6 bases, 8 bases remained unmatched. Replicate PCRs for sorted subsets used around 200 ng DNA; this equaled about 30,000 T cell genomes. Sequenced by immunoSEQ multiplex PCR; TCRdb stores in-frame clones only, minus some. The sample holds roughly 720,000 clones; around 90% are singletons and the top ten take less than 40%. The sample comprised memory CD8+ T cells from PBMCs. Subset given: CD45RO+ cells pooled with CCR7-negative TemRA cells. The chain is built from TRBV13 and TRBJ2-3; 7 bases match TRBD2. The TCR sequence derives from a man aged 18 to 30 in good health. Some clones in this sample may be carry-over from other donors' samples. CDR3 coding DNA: TGTGCCAGCAGCCCTAGACTAGCTTGGGATACGCAGTATTTT. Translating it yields CASSPRLAWDTQYF.